The 15 T cell receptor beta chains in this list originate from one sample, sequenced in a study of blood T cell repertoires in COVID-19 (dated by TCRdb to 2018 to 2020). Receptor libraries were prepared by the immunoSEQ multiplex PCR assay. The table was pulled from immuneACCESS by TCRdb, which kept in-frame rearrangements only. Such tables lose some clones; where checked, under half of the loss comes from unresolved V genes, and the rest has no known cause. The sample yields about 120,000 clones; about 89% were counted once. In total, the top ten clones hold 25% to 35% of the sample. Sequences were obtained from peripheral blood. The receptors come from a woman in her 70s with acute or convalescent COVID-19.

Note on this clone: A read error may account for a junction end that differs from germline. The chain has TRBV2 and TRBJ1-6; D call uncertain. The germline CDR1 and CDR2 sequences are SNHLY and FYNNEI. The length of the CDR3 is 11 residues. This CDR3 reads CASSDNSALHF. The DNA of the CDR3 is TGTGCCAGCAGTGACAATTCAGCCCTCCACTTT.

The rearrangement links TRBV5-1 to TRBJ2-3, with 7 positions matching TRBD2. CDR1 and CDR2 from the germline V gene are SGHRS and YFSETQ. The junction had 7 bases not matched to a gene; V was cut back by 0 bases and J by 3 bases. The CDR3 is 16 residues long. The CDR3 region is CASSLASGEGTDTQYF. Here the CDR3 DNA reads TGCGCCAGCAGCTTGGCGAGCGGGGAGGGGACAGATACGCAGTATTTT.

The V call is TRBV5-4, the J call TRBJ2-3, with D perhaps TRBD2 (6 bases). This CDR3 has 14 residues. The V end lost 6 bases, the J end lost 6 bases, and 17 bases lay between the germline ends. Germline V gene lookup returns CDR1 SGHNT and CDR2 YYREEE (reference sequence). This CDR3 is CASTVASRGDTQYF. The CDR3 DNA is TGTGCCAGCACTGTGGCTAGTCGGGGGGATACGCAGTATTTT.

This chain uses TRBV19 with TRBJ1-5; TRBD1 aligns across 8 bases. With V trimmed by 5 bases and J by 9 bases, 12 bases remained unmatched. In germline, CDR1 is LNHDA, CDR2 SQIVND (reference sequence). CDR3 size: 15 residues. The CDR3 here is CASSSGQDFYGPQHF. The DNA of the CDR3 is TGTGCCAGTAGTTCGGGACAGGACTTCTATGGGCCCCAGCATTTT.

This clone was picked up one time. V usage is TRBV5-4 and J usage is TRBJ2-3; 11 bases are shared with TRBD2. This CDR3 has 15 amino acids. CDR1 and CDR2 from the germline V gene are SGHNT and YYREEE (reference sequence). V dropped 6 bases and J dropped 5; count of bases not matched to a gene: 8. Here the CDR3 reads CASTGGLAVGDTQYF. CDR3 nucleotides: TGTGCCAGCACGGGGGGACTAGCGGTAGGAGATACGCAGTATTTT.

This CDR3 reads CASRGGQGLVEQYF. CDR3 coding DNA: TGCGCCAGCAGGGGGGGACAGGGGCTCGTCGAGCAGTACTTC. The J gene is TRBJ2-7, the V gene TRBV4-1, with 10 bases lining up with TRBD1. Germline V lookup: CDR1 MGHRA, CDR2 YSYEKL. The CDR3 extends over 14 amino acids. The ends lost 6 bases at V and 6 bases at J; junction bases unmatched: 8.

This chain links TRBV28 with TRBJ2-7; weak D call: TRBD1 (6 bases). The CDR3 has 12 residues. Trimming cost V 5 bases and J 1 base, with 6 bases left between them. Germline V CDR1 and CDR2: MDHEN, SYDVKM. The CDR3 loop reads CASSGQSYEQYF. The CDR3 DNA sequence: TGTGCCAGCAGTGGACAGTCCTACGAGCAGTACTTC.

V usage is TRBV5-6 and J usage is TRBJ1-2, with no clear D. The CDR3 covers 14 residues. Germline V gene sequence: CDR1 SGHDT, CDR2 YYEEEE. Trimming removed 4 bases from V and 2 bases from J, with 12 bases in between. CDR3 nucleotide sequence: TGTGCCAGCAGCCTTGGCGGCGCAAACTATGGCTACACCTTC. Protein product: CASSLGGANYGYTF.

This chain links TRBV19 with TRBJ1-2; TRBD1 matches 8 bases. Losses at the gene ends were 4 bases for V and 7 bases for J; bases not matched to a gene: 5. Germline V gene lookup returns CDR1 LNHDA and CDR2 SQIVND (reference sequence). This CDR3 region has 13 residues. This CDR3 reads CASSSRTGFGYTF. CDR3 DNA sequence: TGTGCCAGTAGTAGTCGGACAGGGTTTGGCTACACCTTC.

The genes are TRBV6-1 and TRBJ2-7; 11 bases line up with TRBD1. CDR1 and CDR2 from the germline V gene are MNHNS and SASEGT. The junction had 5 bases not matched to a gene; V was cut back by 0 bases and J by 4 bases. The CDR3 spans 16 residues. CDR3 sequence: CASSEAYGQGAYEQYF. The CDR3, as DNA: TGTGCCAGCAGTGAAGCATACGGACAGGGGGCTTACGAGCAGTACTTC.

V usage is TRBV15 and J usage is TRBJ2-5; the D gene is possibly TRBD1 (6 bases). The CDR3 is 13 amino acids. Germline CDR1 LNHNV, CDR2 YYDKDF (reference sequence). V was trimmed by 3 bases and J by 3 bases, leaving 8 bases between them. In nucleotides, the CDR3 is TGTGCCACCAGCAGGGACAGAAAAGAGACCCAGTACTTC. It translates to CATSRDRKETQYF.

The CDR3 DNA is TGTGCCAGCAGCGTACGGACAGGGATATCCTACGAGCAGTACTTC. Encoded protein: CASSVRTGISYEQYF. This sequence joins TRBV11-3 and TRBJ2-7, with 8 bases aligning to TRBD1. V dropped 5 bases and J dropped 1; count of bases not matched to a gene: 7. Germline values: CDR1 SGHNT, CDR2 YENEEA. This CDR3 is built from 15 residues.

This clone was observed once. This chain uses TRBV18 with TRBJ1-6, with unresolved D. Trimming cost V 2 bases and J 5 bases, with 7 bases left between them. CDR1 is KGHSH, CDR2 LQKENI, per germline. This CDR3 spans 14 amino acids. The CDR3 sequence: CASSPERDNSPLHF. The CDR3, as DNA: TGTGCCAGCTCACCAGAACGGGATAATTCACCCCTCCACTTT.

The rearrangement uses TRBV6-5 and TRBJ2-3; tentative D call: TRBD1 (6 bases). This CDR3 is built from 15 residues. CDR1 is MNHEY and CDR2 is SVGAGI in the germline V gene. V was trimmed by 2 bases and J by 1 base, leaving 10 bases between them. CDR3 amino acids: CASSYGQTRTDTQYF. The CDR3 DNA follows: TGTGCCAGCAGTTACGGACAGACCCGCACAGATACGCAGTATTTT.

This clone was counted only a few times. The genes are TRBV5-1 and TRBJ1-3; D call uncertain. The CDR3 covers 13 residues. The germline V gene encodes CDR1 SGHRS and CDR2 YFSETQ. V was clipped by 4 bases and J by 1 base, with 6 bases between them. The CDR3 DNA sequence: TGCGCCAGCAGCCCCCCTTCTGGAAACACCATATATTTT. Translating it yields CASSPPSGNTIYF.